The text below deals with one TCR beta chain. The target antigen is unknown. V dropped 5 bases and J dropped 8 bases, with 19 bases sitting between them. Germline values: CDR1 KGHSH, CDR2 LQKENI. This CDR3 has 15 residues. The data belong to a study of siplizumab effects on memory and regulatory T cells. Points from the study as a whole: For siplizumab cultures, the suppressive function of their proliferating Tregs was not confirmed. Roughly 75-95% of proliferating CD4+ or CD8+ clones defied assignment to a naive or memory phenotype. Naive T cells were seemingly more diverse than memory cells, and major contributions to the alloresponse seemed to be made by them.

Around 100,000 TCR templates underwent assay in each sample. Sequencing was performed with immunoSEQ multiplex PCR; in TCRdb, only in-frame clones are kept and a portion is missing. The sample records about 82,000 clones, around 90% being singletons. Input material: Tregs sorted from blood. The receptor was isolated from a human donor in good health. The chain is built from TRBV18 and TRBJ1-3; D unresolved. The CDR3 here is CASSSFQQAGDTIYF. CDR3 DNA sequence: TGTGCCAGCTCATCATTTCAACAAGCAGGAGACACCATATATTTT.